Below, 6 T cell receptor beta chains from the same sample are listed, as sequenced in a study of blood T cell repertoires in COVID-19 (dated by TCRdb to about 2020). Library preparation was by the immunoSEQ multiplex PCR assay. TCRdb took this table from immuneACCESS and kept in-frame rearrangements with V and J called. Such tables lack part of the clones; where checked against another copy, unresolved V genes explain under half of the gap, and the rest is unexplained. This sample is represented by about 73,000 clones; 82% of them were singletons. The ten largest clones capture around 4.5% of the sample. Sequenced sample: peripheral blood. Receptor source: a woman in her sixties or seventies with acute or convalescent COVID-19.

This sequence joins TRBV5-1 and TRBJ2-3, with 13 bases matching TRBD2. This CDR3 has 18 residues. The germline V gene encodes CDR1 SGHRS and CDR2 YFSETQ. The J segment lost 3 bases and the V segment lost 2 bases, leaving 9 bases of the junction unmatched. CDR3 sequence: CASSFRLAGGRGTDTQYF. The CDR3 DNA follows: TGCGCCAGCAGCTTCAGACTAGCGGGGGGCCGCGGTACAGATACGCAGTATTTT. The full variable domain, completed using reference TRBV5-1 and TRBJ2-3, is KAGVTQTPRYLIKTRGQQVTLSCSPISGHRSVSWYQQTPGQGLQFLFEYFSETQRNKGNFPGRFSGRQFSNSRSEMNVSTLELGDSALYLCASSFRLAGGRGTDTQYFGPGTRLTVL.

The genes are TRBV24-1 and TRBJ1-5; TRBD1 matches 9 bases. CDR3 length: 13 amino acids. Germline V gives CDR1 KGHDR, CDR2 SFDVKD. Losses at the gene ends were 9 bases for V and 6 bases for J; bases not matched to a gene: 5. The CDR3 here is CATGTGIGQPQHF. CDR3 bases: TGTGCCACCGGGACAGGGATCGGTCAGCCCCAGCATTTT.

The chain couples TRBV28 to TRBJ2-7; 9 bases fit TRBD1. The J segment lost 5 bases and the V segment lost 6 bases, leaving 11 bases of the junction unmatched. The length of the CDR3 is 15 residues. The germline gives CDR1 MDHEN, CDR2 SYDVKM. Written as DNA, the CDR3 is TGTGCCAGCAGGGGCCCGGGACAGGGCAGAAACGAGCAGTACTTC. Its protein product is CASRGPGQGRNEQYF.

The J gene is TRBJ1-2, the V gene TRBV24-1, with 10 positions matching TRBD1. CDR3 length: 14 residues. CDR1 and CDR2 (germline): KGHDR, SFDVKD. V lost 7 bases, J lost 7 bases, and 8 bases stayed unmatched. DNA for the CDR3: TGTGCCACCAGGGAGACAGGGGGCGATTCTGGCTACACCTTC. Translated: CATRETGGDSGYTF.

The genes are TRBV3-1 (or the pseudogene TRBV3-2) and TRBJ2-1, with 7 bases matching TRBD1. The CDR3 sequence is 16 residues long. The J segment lost 0 bases and the V segment lost 2 bases, leaving 4 bases of the junction unmatched. Germline assignment: CDR1 LGHDT and CDR2 YNNKEL (reference sequence). The CDR3 nucleotides are TGTGCCAGCAGCCAAACAGGGGTGAGCTCCTACAATGAGCAGTTCTTC. It yields the protein CASSQTGVSSYNEQFF.

The chain recombines TRBV28 with TRBJ1-4; 8 bases map to TRBD1. The CDR3 is 17 residues long. The germline gives CDR1 MDHEN, CDR2 SYDVKM. V dropped 1 base and J dropped 5; count of bases not matched to a gene: 9. The CDR3 loop is CASSLFGTGKENEKLFF. Here the CDR3 DNA reads TGTGCCAGCAGTTTATTCGGGACAGGAAAAGAGAATGAAAAACTGTTTTTT.